One T cell receptor (beta chain) is described in this entry. This sample is drawn from a study of blood T cell repertoires in COVID-19. Study summary: The samples span acute and convalescent COVID-19 from the United States, Italy and Spain. T cells, B-cell-depleted T cells, or PBMCs supplied cDNA or gDNA.

The germline gives CDR1 SGHDT, CDR2 YYEEEE. CDR3 length equals 14 residues. Trimming removed 3 bases from V and 3 bases from J; junction bases left unmatched: 4. Original data processing: Amplification of reference gene primers provided the estimated nucleated cell counts. Sequenced by immunoSEQ multiplex PCR; TCRdb stores in-frame clones only, minus some. V and J calls and clone size are copied from that table; D and trimming were computed from the DNA. The sample includes roughly 110,000 clones, 90% of them seen just once. The chain combines TRBV5-6 with TRBJ2-7; 9 nucleotides line up with TRBD1. The receptor was isolated from a woman in her forties or fifties with acute or convalescent COVID-19. The specimen was peripheral blood. The CDR3 bases are TGTGCCAGCAGCTCGGGACAGGGACACTACGAGCAGTACTTC. Translating it yields CASSSGQGHYEQYF.